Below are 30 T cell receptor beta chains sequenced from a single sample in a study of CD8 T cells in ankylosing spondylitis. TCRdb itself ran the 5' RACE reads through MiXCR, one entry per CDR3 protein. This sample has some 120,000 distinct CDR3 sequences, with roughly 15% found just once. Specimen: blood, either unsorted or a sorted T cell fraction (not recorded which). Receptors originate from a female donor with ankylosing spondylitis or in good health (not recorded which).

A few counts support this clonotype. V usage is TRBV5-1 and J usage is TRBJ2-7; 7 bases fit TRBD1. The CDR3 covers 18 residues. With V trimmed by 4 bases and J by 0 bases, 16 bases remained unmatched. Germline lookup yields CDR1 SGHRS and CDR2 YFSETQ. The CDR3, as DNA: TGCGCCAGCAGCCGACCCGGGACAGAGTCCTCCTTCTCCTACGAGCAGTACTTC. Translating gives CASSRPGTESSFSYEQYF. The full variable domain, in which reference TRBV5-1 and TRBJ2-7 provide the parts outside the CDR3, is KAGVTQTPRYLIKTRGQQVTLSCSPISGHRSVSWYQQTPGQGLQFLFEYFSETQRNKGNFPGRFSGRQFSNSRSEMNVSTLELGDSALYLCASSRPGTESSFSYEQYFGPGTRLTVT.

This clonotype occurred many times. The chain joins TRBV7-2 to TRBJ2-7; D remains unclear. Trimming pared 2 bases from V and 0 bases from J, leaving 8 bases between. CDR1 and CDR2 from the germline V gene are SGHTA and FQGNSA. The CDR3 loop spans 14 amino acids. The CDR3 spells CASSLWSSSYEQYF. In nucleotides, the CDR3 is TGTGCCAGCAGCTTATGGTCTAGCTCCTACGAGCAGTACTTC.

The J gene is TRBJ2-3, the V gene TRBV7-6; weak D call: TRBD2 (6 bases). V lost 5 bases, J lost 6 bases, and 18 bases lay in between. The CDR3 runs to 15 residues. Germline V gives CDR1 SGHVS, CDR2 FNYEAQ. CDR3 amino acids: CASSPRGERGDTQYF. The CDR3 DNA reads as TGTGCCAGCAGCCCCCGGGGTGAACGGGGGGATACGCAGTATTTT.

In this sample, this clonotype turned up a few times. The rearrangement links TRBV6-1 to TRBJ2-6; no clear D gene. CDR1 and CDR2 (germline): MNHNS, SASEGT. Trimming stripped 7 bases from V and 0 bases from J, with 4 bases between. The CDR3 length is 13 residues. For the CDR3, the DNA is TGTGCCAGCATGGTCTCTGGGGCCAACGTCCTGACTTTC. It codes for CASMVSGANVLTF.

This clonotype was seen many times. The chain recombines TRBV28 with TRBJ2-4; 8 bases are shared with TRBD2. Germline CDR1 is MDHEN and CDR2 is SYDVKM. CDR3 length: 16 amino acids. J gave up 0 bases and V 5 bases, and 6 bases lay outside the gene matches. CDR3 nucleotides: TGTGCCAGCAGTCCATCTAGCGGGTTAGCCAAAAACATTCAGTACTTC. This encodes CASSPSSGLAKNIQYF.

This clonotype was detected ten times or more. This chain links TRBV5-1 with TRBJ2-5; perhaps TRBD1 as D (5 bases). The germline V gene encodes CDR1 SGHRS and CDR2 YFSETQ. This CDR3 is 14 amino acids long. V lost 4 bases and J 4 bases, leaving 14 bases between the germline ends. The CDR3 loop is CASSPQGFRETQYF. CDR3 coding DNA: TGCGCCAGCAGCCCGCAGGGTTTTCGAGAGACCCAGTACTTC.

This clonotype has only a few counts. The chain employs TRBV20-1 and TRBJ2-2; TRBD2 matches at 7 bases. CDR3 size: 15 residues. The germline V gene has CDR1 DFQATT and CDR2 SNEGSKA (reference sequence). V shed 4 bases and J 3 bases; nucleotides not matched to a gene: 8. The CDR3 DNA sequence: TGCAGTGCTAAACCGGCTAGCGGTTACACCGGGGAGCTGTTTTTT. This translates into CSAKPASGYTGELFF.

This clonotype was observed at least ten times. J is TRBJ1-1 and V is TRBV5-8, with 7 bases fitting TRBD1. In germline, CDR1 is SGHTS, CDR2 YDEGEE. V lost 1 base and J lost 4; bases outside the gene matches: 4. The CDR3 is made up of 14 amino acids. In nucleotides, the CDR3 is TGTGCCAGCAGCTTGCAGGGGGAAGGCACTGAAGCTTTCTTT. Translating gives CASSLQGEGTEAFF.

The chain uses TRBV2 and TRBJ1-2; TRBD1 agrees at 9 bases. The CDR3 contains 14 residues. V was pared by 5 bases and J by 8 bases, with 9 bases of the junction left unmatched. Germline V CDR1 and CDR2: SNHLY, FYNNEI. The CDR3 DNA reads TGTGCCAGCAGTCGGACAGGGGCACCGAACGGCTACACCTTC. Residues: CASSRTGAPNGYTF.

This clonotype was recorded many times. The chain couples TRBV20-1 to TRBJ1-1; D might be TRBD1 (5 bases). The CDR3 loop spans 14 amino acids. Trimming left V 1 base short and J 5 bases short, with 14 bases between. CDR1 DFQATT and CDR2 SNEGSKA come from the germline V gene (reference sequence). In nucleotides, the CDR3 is TGCAGTGCTAGAGCCAACCTAGGGGTGACTGAAGCTTTCTTT. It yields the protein CSARANLGVTEAFF.

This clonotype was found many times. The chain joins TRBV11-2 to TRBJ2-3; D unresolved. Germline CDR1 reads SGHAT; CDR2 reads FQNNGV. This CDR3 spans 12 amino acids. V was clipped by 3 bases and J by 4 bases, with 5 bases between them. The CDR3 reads CASSFQADTQYF. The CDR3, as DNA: TGTGCCAGCAGCTTCCAGGCAGATACGCAGTATTTT.

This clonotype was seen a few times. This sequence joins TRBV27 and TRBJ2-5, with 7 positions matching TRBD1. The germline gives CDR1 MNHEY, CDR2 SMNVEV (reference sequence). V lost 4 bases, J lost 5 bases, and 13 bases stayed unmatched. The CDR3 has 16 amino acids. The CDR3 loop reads CASSSPLRDSFETQYF. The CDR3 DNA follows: TGTGCCAGCAGTTCGCCACTCCGGGACAGCTTTGAGACCCAGTACTTC.

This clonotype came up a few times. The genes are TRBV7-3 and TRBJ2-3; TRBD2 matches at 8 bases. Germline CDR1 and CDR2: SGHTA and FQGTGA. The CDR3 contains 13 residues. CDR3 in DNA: TGTCCCCTCCTAGCGGGCTCCACAGATACGCAGTATTTT. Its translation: CPLLAGSTDTQYF.

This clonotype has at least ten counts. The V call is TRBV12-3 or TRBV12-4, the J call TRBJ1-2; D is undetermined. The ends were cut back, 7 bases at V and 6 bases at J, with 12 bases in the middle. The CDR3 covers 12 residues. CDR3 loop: CASTSRFDGYTF. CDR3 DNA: TGTGCCAGCACGTCAAGGTTTGATGGCTACACCTTC.

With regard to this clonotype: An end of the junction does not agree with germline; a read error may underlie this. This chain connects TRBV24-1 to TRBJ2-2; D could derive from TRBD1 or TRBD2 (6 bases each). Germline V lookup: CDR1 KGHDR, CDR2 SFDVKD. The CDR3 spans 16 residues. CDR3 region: CATTPGGQANTEELFF. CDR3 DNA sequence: TGTGCCACCACGCCCGGGGGCCAGGCGAACACCGAGGAGCTGTTTTTT.

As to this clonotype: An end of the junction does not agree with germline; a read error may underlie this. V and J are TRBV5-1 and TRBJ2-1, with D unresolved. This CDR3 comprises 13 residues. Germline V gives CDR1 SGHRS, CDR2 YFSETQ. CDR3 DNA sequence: TGCGCCAGCAGCTTGGTCGGTTACAATGAGCAGCTCTTC. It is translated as CASSLVGYNEQLF.

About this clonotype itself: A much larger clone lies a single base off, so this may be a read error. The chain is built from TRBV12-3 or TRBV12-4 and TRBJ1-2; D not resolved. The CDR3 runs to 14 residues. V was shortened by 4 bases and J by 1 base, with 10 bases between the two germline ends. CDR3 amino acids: CASSSRGVNYGYTF. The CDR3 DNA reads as TGTGCCAGCAGTTCACGGGGAGTTAACTATGGCTACACCTTC.

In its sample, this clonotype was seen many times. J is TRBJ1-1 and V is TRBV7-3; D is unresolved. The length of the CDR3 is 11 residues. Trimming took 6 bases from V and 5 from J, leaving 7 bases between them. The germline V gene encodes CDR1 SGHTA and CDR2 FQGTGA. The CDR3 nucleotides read TGTGCCAGCAGTTCCGGGACTGAAGCTTTCTTT. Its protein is CASSSGTEAFF.

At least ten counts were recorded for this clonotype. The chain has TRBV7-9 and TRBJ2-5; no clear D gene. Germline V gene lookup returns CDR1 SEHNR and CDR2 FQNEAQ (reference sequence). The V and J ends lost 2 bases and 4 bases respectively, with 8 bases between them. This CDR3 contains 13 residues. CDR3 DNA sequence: TGTGCCAGCAGCTTAAATGTTGGAGAGACCCAGTACTTC. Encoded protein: CASSLNVGETQYF.

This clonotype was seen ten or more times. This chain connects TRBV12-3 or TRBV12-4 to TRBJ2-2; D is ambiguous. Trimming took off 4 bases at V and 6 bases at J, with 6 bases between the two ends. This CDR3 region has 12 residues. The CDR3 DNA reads TGTGCCAGCAGTTCGTGGGCCGGGGAGCTGTTTTTT. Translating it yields CASSSWAGELFF.

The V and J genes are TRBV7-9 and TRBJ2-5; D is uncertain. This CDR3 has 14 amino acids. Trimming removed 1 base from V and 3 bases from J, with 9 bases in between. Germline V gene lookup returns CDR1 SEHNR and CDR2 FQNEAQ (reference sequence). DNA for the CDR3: TGTGCCAGCAGCTTAGGGGTATCGAAAGAGACCCAGTACTTC. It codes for CASSLGVSKETQYF.

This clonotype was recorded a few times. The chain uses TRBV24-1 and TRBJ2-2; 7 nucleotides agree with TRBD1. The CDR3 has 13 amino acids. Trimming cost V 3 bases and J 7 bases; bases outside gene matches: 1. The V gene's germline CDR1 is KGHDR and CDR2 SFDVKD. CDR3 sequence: CATSDPGGGELFF. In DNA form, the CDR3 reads TGTGCCACCAGTGATCCAGGGGGCGGGGAGCTGTTTTTT.

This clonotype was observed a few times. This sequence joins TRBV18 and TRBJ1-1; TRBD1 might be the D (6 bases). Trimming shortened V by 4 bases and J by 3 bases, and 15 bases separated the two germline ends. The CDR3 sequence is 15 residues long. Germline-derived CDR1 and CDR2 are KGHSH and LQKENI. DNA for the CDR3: TGTGCCAGCTCACAACGGACAGCCGGGGACACTGAAGCTTTCTTT. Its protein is CASSQRTAGDTEAFF.

CDR3 bases: TGTGCCACCAGTGATTTGTATTATACGCAGTATTTT. Translating it yields CATSDLYYTQYF. This rearrangement joins TRBV24-1 to TRBJ2-3; D is unresolved. CDR1 KGHDR and CDR2 SFDVKD come from the germline V gene. The CDR3 runs to 12 residues. V was trimmed by 0 bases and J by 7 bases, leaving 4 bases between them.

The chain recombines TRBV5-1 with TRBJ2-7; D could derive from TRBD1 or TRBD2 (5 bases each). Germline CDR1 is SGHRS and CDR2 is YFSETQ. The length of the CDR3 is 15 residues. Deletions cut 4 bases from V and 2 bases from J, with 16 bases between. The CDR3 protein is CASSRGPSITYEQYF. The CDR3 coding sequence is TGCGCCAGCAGCCGGGGACCGTCTATCACCTACGAGCAGTACTTC. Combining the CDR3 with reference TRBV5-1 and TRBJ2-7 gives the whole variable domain KAGVTQTPRYLIKTRGQQVTLSCSPISGHRSVSWYQQTPGQGLQFLFEYFSETQRNKGNFPGRFSGRQFSNSRSEMNVSTLELGDSALYLCASSRGPSITYEQYFGPGTRLTVT.

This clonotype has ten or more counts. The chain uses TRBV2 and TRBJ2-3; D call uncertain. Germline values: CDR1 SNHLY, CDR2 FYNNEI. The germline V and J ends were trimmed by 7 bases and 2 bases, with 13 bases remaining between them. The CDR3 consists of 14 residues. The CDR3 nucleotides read TGTGCCAGCATGGACCGGATAACCACAGATACGCAGTATTTT. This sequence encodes CASMDRITTDTQYF. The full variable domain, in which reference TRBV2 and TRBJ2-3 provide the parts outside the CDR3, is EPEVTQTPSHQVTQMGQEVILRCVPISNHLYFYWYRQILGQKVEFLVSFYNNEISEKSEIFDDQFSVERPDGSNFTLKIRSTKLEDSAMYFCASMDRITTDTQYFGPGTRLTVL.

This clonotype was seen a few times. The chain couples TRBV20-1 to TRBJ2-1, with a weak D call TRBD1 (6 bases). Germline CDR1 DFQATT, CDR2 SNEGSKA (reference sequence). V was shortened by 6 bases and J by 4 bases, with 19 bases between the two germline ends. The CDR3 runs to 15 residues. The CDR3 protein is CSATLGRQAYNEQFF. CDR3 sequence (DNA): TGCAGTGCGACGCTTGGTAGACAGGCGTACAATGAGCAGTTCTTC.

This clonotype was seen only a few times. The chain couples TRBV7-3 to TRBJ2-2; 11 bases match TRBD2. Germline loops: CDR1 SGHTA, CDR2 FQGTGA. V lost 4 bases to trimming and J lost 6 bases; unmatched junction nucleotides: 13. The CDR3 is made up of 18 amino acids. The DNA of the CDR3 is TGTGCCAGCAGCTCCCGGGGTGTGACTAGCGGGAATCCCGGGGAGCTGTTTTTT. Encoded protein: CASSSRGVTSGNPGELFF.

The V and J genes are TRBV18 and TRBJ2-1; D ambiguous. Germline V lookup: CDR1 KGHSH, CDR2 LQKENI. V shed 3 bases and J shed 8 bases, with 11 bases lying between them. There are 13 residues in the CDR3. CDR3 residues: CASSPNPRDEQFF. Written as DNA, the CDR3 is TGTGCCAGCTCACCGAACCCTAGGGATGAGCAGTTCTTC.

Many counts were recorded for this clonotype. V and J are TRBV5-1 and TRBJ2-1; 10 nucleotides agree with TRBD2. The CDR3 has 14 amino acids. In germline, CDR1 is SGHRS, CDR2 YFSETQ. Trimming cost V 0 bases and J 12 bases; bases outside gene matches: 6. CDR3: CASSLVAGGGSQFF. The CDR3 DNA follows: TGCGCCAGCAGCTTGGTAGCGGGAGGAGGTTCGCAGTTCTTC.